The 26 T cell receptor beta chains below were found in one sample sequenced in a study of shared clonotypes between healthy human individuals. Clones were sequenced by immunoSEQ multiplex PCR, and TCRdb holds only the in-frame ones, with some missing. The top ten clones hold roughly 0.13% of a sample with approximately 2.4 million clones, 90% to 96% of them seen once. The specimen was naive CD4+ T cells sorted from blood. Specified subset: CD45RA+ positively selected. The receptors derive from a man in his late teens or twenties in good health.

Note on this clone: Other nucleotide sequences in the sample specify the same CDR3. The V call is TRBV6-1, the J call TRBJ1-5; 7 nucleotides agree with TRBD1. V trimming: 0 bases; J trimming: 7 bases; junction bases outside the gene matches: 3. Germline assignment: CDR1 MNHNS and CDR2 SASEGT. This CDR3 region has 14 residues. The CDR3 reads CASSEAGRGQPQHF. DNA for the CDR3: TGTGCCAGCAGTGAAGCGGGCAGGGGGCAGCCCCAGCATTTT.

The J gene is TRBJ2-7, the V gene TRBV5-1, with 8 bases that match TRBD2. The CDR3 sequence is 14 residues long. V was pared by 2 bases and J by 2 bases, with 3 bases of the junction left unmatched. Germline values: CDR1 SGHRS, CDR2 YFSETQ. CDR3 nucleotide sequence: TGCGCCAGCAGCTTCGGACTAGCCCCCTACGAGCAGTACTTC. Its translation: CASSFGLAPYEQYF.

The rearrangement joins TRBV11-2 to TRBJ2-3; D might be TRBD1 (5 bases). V lost 1 base and J 5 bases, leaving 10 bases between the germline ends. This CDR3 has 14 amino acids. CDR1 and CDR2 from the germline V gene are SGHAT and FQNNGV. This chain's CDR3 is CASSLGARGDTQYF. The CDR3 DNA is TGTGCCAGCAGCTTAGGGGCTAGGGGAGATACGCAGTATTTT.

The chain uses TRBV6-5 and TRBJ2-1, with a possible D match to TRBD1 (7 bases). V dropped 2 bases and J dropped 2 bases, with 10 bases sitting between them. In germline, CDR1 is MNHEY, CDR2 SVGAGI. This CDR3 is built from 15 residues. The CDR3 nucleotides are TGTGCCAGCAGTTACGGCGGGACAGCCTACAATGAGCAGTTCTTC. Amino acids: CASSYGGTAYNEQFF.

V gene TRBV29-1 combines with J gene TRBJ1-5; D remains unclear. The germline gives CDR1 SQVTM, CDR2 ANQGSEA. V was clipped by 2 bases and J by 9 bases, with 8 bases between them. The CDR3 loop spans 11 amino acids. The CDR3, as DNA: TGCAGCGTTGAAATGGGGTGGCCCCAGCATTTT. Translation gives CSVEMGWPQHF.

J is TRBJ1-1 and V is TRBV5-1; weak D call: TRBD1 (6 bases). From germline, CDR1 is SGHRS and CDR2 YFSETQ. The ends were cut back, 3 bases at V and 0 bases at J, with 9 bases in the middle. The CDR3 consists of 14 residues. The CDR3 region is CASSSGTMNTEAFF. The CDR3 DNA is TGCGCCAGCAGCTCCGGGACAATGAACACTGAAGCTTTCTTT.

V gene TRBV6-1 combines with J gene TRBJ1-2; the D gene is possibly TRBD1 (5 bases). The V end was cut by 2 bases, the J end by 5 bases, with 18 bases between. The length of the CDR3 is 16 residues. CDR1 MNHNS and CDR2 SASEGT come from the germline V gene. The CDR3 DNA reads as TGTGCCAGCAGTGAATCAATGGAGGGACCCTCGTATGGCTACACCTTC. Residues: CASSESMEGPSYGYTF.

The chain is built from TRBV29-1 and TRBJ2-1, with TRBD2 identical over 9 bases. V trimming: 3 bases; J trimming: 7 bases; junction bases outside the gene matches: 10. Germline lookup yields CDR1 SQVTM and CDR2 ANQGSEA. The CDR3 sequence is 15 residues long. In DNA form, the CDR3 reads TGCAGCGTTGAGTGGTACGCGGGGGGGCCAAATGAGCAGTTCTTC. It yields the protein CSVEWYAGGPNEQFF.

The rearrangement uses TRBV5-4 and TRBJ2-1, with D possibly matching TRBD1 (5 bases). Trimming removed 1 base at V and 6 bases at J, with 8 bases between. CDR1 and CDR2 from the germline V gene are SGHNT and YYREEE (reference sequence). This CDR3 comprises 13 residues. The CDR3 DNA follows: TGTGCCAGCAGCTTGCAACAGGCCAATGAGCAGTTCTTC. Amino acid sequence: CASSLQQANEQFF.

The chain joins TRBV15 to TRBJ1-5; no reliable D call. The CDR3 is made up of 16 amino acids. Germline values: CDR1 LNHNV, CDR2 YYDKDF (reference sequence). V lost 0 bases, J lost 0 bases, and 9 bases lay in between. DNA of the CDR3: TGTGCCACCAGCAGAGATTTTGGATATAGCAATCAGCCCCAGCATTTT. It is translated as CATSRDFGYSNQPQHF.

The V and J genes are TRBV30 and TRBJ2-5, with 15 bases matching TRBD2. The V and J ends lost 3 bases and 4 bases, in that order; junction bases with no gene match: 3. The CDR3 is 15 residues long. Germline V gives CDR1 GTSNPN, CDR2 SVGIG (reference sequence). CDR3 protein: CAWRTGLAGGETQYF. As DNA, the CDR3 is TGTGCCTGGAGGACGGGACTAGCGGGAGGAGAGACCCAGTACTTC. Full variable domain (rest looked up from reference TRBV30 and TRBJ2-5): SQTIHQWPATLVQPVGSPLSLECTVEGTSNPNLYWYRQAAGRGLQLLFYSVGIGQISSEVPQNLSASRPQDRQFILSSKKLLLSDSGFYLCAWRTGLAGGETQYFGPGTRLLVL.

The chain uses TRBV2 and TRBJ2-7; weak D call: TRBD1 (5 bases). The CDR3 spans 13 residues. Trimming removed 1 base at V and 5 bases at J, with 9 bases between. Germline assignment: CDR1 SNHLY and CDR2 FYNNEI. CDR3 region: CASSEEQGHEQYF. The CDR3 DNA is TGTGCCAGCAGTGAAGAGCAGGGCCACGAGCAGTACTTC.

This clone was counted once. V is TRBV7-9 and J is TRBJ2-3; D not resolved. With 3 bases removed from V and 4 bases from J, the gap between germline ends came to 8 bases. Germline CDR1 SEHNR, CDR2 FQNEAQ (reference sequence). There are 13 residues in the CDR3. Written as DNA, the CDR3 is TGTGCCAGCAGCTTCCTTGGCGCAGATACGCAGTATTTT. Translating it yields CASSFLGADTQYF.

This chain uses TRBV7-8 with TRBJ2-1; D is undetermined. V gave up 1 base and J gave up 3 bases, with 10 bases separating them. The CDR3 contains 15 residues. Germline-derived CDR1 and CDR2 are SGHVS and FQNEAQ. CDR3 in amino acids: CASSLGEQNYNEQFF. Written as DNA, the CDR3 is TGTGCCAGCAGCTTAGGGGAACAAAACTACAATGAGCAGTTCTTC.

This clone was seen a single time. The gene calls are TRBV21-1 and TRBJ2-3. TRBV21-1 is a pseudogene segment. The CDR3 covers 14 residues. Written as DNA, the CDR3 is TGTGCCAGCAGCAAAAGAACCCGCACAGATACGCAGTATTTT. Its protein product is CASSKRTRTDTQYF.

With respect to this clone: The identical CDR3 is also encoded by other nucleotide sequences in the sample. The genes are TRBV11-2 and TRBJ1-1; D unclear. CDR3 size: 13 residues. V gave up 5 bases and J gave up 3 bases, with 10 bases separating them. Germline V gene lookup returns CDR1 SGHAT and CDR2 FQNNGV. The CDR3 loop is CASSLALYTEAFF. Written as DNA, the CDR3 is TGTGCCAGCAGCCTCGCTCTGTACACTGAAGCTTTCTTT.

This clone was seen only once. The CDR3 loop is CASSPGTLATNEKLFF. Written as DNA, the CDR3 is TGCGCCAGCAGCCCGGGGACACTTGCAACTAATGAAAAACTGTTTTTT. The chain uses TRBV5-1 and TRBJ1-4; D may be TRBD1 (6 bases). CDR3 size: 16 residues. The germline CDR1 and CDR2 sequences are SGHRS and YFSETQ. Trimming took off 4 bases at V and 0 bases at J, with 13 bases between the two ends.

This clone has a single count. CDR3 nucleotide sequence: TGTGCCTGGAGTGGCCTAGTATTGGCCGGGGAGCTGTTTTTT. Its translation is CAWSGLVLAGELFF. The gene calls are TRBV30 and TRBJ2-2, with D unclear. CDR3 size: 14 residues. CDR1 GTSNPN and CDR2 SVGIG come from the germline V gene (reference sequence). V was shortened by 1 base and J by 6 bases, with 12 bases between the two germline ends.

The V gene is TRBV7-2, the J gene TRBJ2-5, with unresolved D. Germline CDR1 and CDR2: SGHTA and FQGNSA. V shed 1 base and J shed 3 bases, with 12 bases lying between them. The CDR3 sequence is 15 residues long. The CDR3 coding sequence is TGTGCCAGCAGCTTAGGTGGCGGCGAAAAAGAGACCCAGTACTTC. Amino acids: CASSLGGGEKETQYF.

This chain links TRBV10-3 with TRBJ2-5, with TRBD2 matching over 7 bases. V gave up 4 bases and J gave up 4 bases; unmatched junction bases: 3. The CDR3 runs to 13 residues. The germline V gene has CDR1 ENHRY and CDR2 SYGVKD. CDR3 in amino acids: CAISGLATETQYF. CDR3 coding DNA: TGTGCCATCAGTGGACTAGCCACAGAGACCCAGTACTTC.

About this clone: The identical CDR3 is also encoded by other nucleotide sequences in the sample. This rearrangement joins TRBV5-4 to TRBJ1-6; D might be TRBD1 (6 bases). V was shortened by 0 bases and J by 0 bases, with 7 bases between the two germline ends. In germline, CDR1 is SGHNT, CDR2 YYREEE (reference sequence). The CDR3 runs 16 residues. The CDR3 DNA reads TGTGCCAGCAGCTTGGGGGGGCTCTCCTATAATTCACCCCTCCACTTT. Protein product: CASSLGGLSYNSPLHF.

The J gene is TRBJ2-7, the V gene TRBV11-3; 13 nucleotides align to TRBD2. J was trimmed by 2 bases and V by 3 bases; bases with no gene match: 4. There are 16 residues in the CDR3. Germline V gives CDR1 SGHNT, CDR2 YENEEA. CDR3 coding DNA: TGTGCCAGCAGCTTCTCCGGGACTAGCGGGGCCTACGAGCAGTACTTC. Its translation: CASSFSGTSGAYEQYF.

This chain connects TRBV5-1 to TRBJ2-5, with no clear D. The CDR3 runs to 14 residues. Trimming shortened V by 4 bases and J by 5 bases, and 15 bases separated the two germline ends. Per the germline V gene, CDR1 is SGHRS and CDR2 is YFSETQ. CDR3 DNA: TGCGCCAGCAGCGCCGAACCGGGCCGGGAGACCCAGTACTTC. Its protein product is CASSAEPGRETQYF. The variable domain in full, with the rest retrieved from reference TRBV5-1 and TRBJ2-5, is KAGVTQTPRYLIKTRGQQVTLSCSPISGHRSVSWYQQTPGQGLQFLFEYFSETQRNKGNFPGRFSGRQFSNSRSEMNVSTLELGDSALYLCASSAEPGRETQYFGPGTRLLVL.

V gene TRBV5-6 combines with J gene TRBJ2-4; 7 nucleotides line up with TRBD2. This CDR3 comprises 15 residues. Germline V gene data show CDR1 as SGHDT and CDR2 as YYEEEE. V was clipped by 2 bases and J by 8 bases; unmatched bases: 10. Here the CDR3 reads CASSLRRTGRDIQYF. The CDR3 DNA is TGTGCCAGCAGCTTAAGAAGGACTGGGAGGGACATTCAGTACTTC.

This rearrangement joins TRBV6-5 to TRBJ2-7, with TRBD2 matching 9 bases. Germline CDR1 is MNHEY and CDR2 is SVGAGI. After removal of 10 bases from V and 7 bases from J, the junction contained 14 bases not matched to a gene. This CDR3 has 14 residues. As DNA, the CDR3 is TGTGCCACAACCGAGAGCGGGAGGCCCTGGGAGCAGTACTTC. Amino acid sequence: CATTESGRPWEQYF.

This clone came up once. The chain links TRBV14 to TRBJ2-3; 9 bases line up with TRBD2. Per germline, CDR1 SGHDN and CDR2 FVKESK. After removal of 1 base from V and 4 bases from J, the junction contained 0 bases not matched to a gene. The CDR3 covers 14 residues. The DNA for the CDR3 is TGTGCCAGCAGCCAAGGCGGGAGGGCAGATACGCAGTATTTT. This translates into CASSQGGRADTQYF.